This TCR beta chain originates from a study of cytomegalovirus exposure and HLA in healthy donors. Study-level findings and limits: Across donors, most TCRs were seen rarely, yet some public ones were widespread.

The table came from immunoSEQ multiplex PCR; TCRdb's copy has only in-frame clones and leaves some out. Among 150,000 or so clones listed, nearly 90% were seen once. The germline V gene has CDR1 MNHEY and CDR2 SVGAGI. V was clipped by 6 bases and J by 1 base; unmatched bases: 7. The CDR3 runs to 15 residues. On this clone itself: Its specificity is not known.

This clonotype originated in a woman between 18 and 30 years old in good health and CMV-seropositive. The chain joins TRBV6-5 to TRBJ1-1; TRBD1 matches at 8 bases. The sequenced material came from PBMCs. The CDR3 here is CASRRTGLPNTEAFF. The CDR3 nucleotides are TGTGCCAGCAGGAGGACAGGGCTTCCGAACACTGAAGCTTTCTTT.